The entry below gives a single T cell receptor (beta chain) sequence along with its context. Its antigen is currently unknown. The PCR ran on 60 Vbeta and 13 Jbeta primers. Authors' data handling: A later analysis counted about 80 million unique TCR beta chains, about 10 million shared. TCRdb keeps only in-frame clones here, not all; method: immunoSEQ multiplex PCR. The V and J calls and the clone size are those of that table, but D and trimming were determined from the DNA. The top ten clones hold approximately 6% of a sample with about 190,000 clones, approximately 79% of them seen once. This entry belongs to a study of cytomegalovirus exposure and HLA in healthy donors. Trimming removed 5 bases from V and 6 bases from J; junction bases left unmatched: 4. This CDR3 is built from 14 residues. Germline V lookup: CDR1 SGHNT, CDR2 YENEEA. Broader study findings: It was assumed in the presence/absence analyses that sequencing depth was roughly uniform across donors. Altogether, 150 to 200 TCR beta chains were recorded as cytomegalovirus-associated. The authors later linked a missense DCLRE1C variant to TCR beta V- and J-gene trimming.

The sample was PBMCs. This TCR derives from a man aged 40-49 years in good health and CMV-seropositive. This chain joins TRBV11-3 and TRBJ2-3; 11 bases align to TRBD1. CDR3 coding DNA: TGTGCCAGCAGCCTCGGGACAGGGGGTGATACGCAGTATTTT. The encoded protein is CASSLGTGGDTQYF.